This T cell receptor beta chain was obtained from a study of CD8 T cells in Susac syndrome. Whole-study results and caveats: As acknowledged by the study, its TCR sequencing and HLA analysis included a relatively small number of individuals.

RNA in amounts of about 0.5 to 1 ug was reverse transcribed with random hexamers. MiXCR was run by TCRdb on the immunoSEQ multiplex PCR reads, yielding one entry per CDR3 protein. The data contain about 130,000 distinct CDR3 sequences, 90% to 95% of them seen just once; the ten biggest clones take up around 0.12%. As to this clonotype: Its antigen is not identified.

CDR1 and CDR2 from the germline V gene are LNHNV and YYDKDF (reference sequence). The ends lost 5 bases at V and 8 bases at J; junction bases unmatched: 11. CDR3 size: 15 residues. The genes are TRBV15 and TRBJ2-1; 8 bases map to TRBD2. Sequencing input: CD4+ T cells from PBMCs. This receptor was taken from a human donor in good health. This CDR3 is CATSPRLAWSDEQFF. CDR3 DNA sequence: TGTGCCACCAGCCCCCGACTAGCGTGGAGTGATGAGCAGTTCTTC.